This T cell receptor beta chain was documented in a study of CD8+ T cells in alopecia areata. Study outcomes and limitations: Tofacitinib produced a significant decrease in scalp clonality and in expanded CD8+ clones among the top 100. More clonal than normal scalp was lesional scalp, particularly alopecia totalis/universalis.

About this clone itself: Its matching antigen is unknown.

In germline, CDR1 is ENHRY, CDR2 SYGVKD. The CDR3 has 13 amino acids. V was trimmed by 3 bases and J by 4 bases, leaving 7 bases between them. Sequencing used cDNA as its template, made by extracting RNA and reverse transcribing it. Measured with immunoSEQ multiplex PCR; TCRdb has only the in-frame clones, and not every one. Among some 120,000 clones, roughly 57% were seen once, and the ten largest hold around 5.7%. Treatment meaning: oral pan-JAK inhibitor, 5-10 mg twice daily. This receptor was taken from a human donor with alopecia areata. The specimen comprised CD4+ T cells sorted from blood, sampled at week 4, from a patient treated with tofacitinib. The chain employs TRBV10-3 and TRBJ1-5; D possibly corresponds to TRBD1 (5 bases). The CDR3 is CAISDRENQPQHF. DNA for the CDR3: TGTGCCATCAGTGACAGGGAGAATCAGCCCCAGCATTTT.